The rows below give T cell receptor beta chains drawn from one sample of a study of patients and donors after allogeneic stem cell transplantation. TCRdb independently ran MiXCR on the RT-PCR reads; one entry per CDR3 protein. Among some 160,000 distinct CDR3 sequences, more than 20% were seen once, and the ten largest hold roughly a quarter. The material sequenced was blood, either unsorted or a sorted T cell fraction (not recorded which). The origin of the receptors is a human donor who was either an allogeneic HSCT recipient or a stem cell or donor lymphocyte infusion donor (not recorded which). It is not recorded whose cells these are; they may come from a transplant donor. Each CDR3 is given with its conserved first and last residue. Each record gives: CDR3 protein, J gene, V gene.

CDR3aa: CATSEAARDEQFF
j_gene: TRBJ2-1
v_gene: TRBV24-1

CDR3aa: CASTRRAPYGYTF
j_gene: TRBJ1-2
v_gene: TRBV7-3

CDR3aa: CSVGGGGQPQHF
j_gene: TRBJ1-5
v_gene: TRBV20-1

CDR3aa: CASSFDGGNEQFF
j_gene: TRBJ2-1
v_gene: TRBV5-1

CDR3aa: CSASKGQLYEQYF
j_gene: TRBJ2-7
v_gene: TRBV20-1

CDR3aa: CASNAGGVSQPQHF
j_gene: TRBJ1-5
v_gene: TRBV12-3/TRBV12-4

CDR3aa: CASSQEPGVRGGYTF
j_gene: TRBJ1-2
v_gene: TRBV4-3

CDR3aa: CASSRASDTQYF
j_gene: TRBJ2-3
v_gene: TRBV6-5

CDR3aa: CASSTDGRTEAFF
j_gene: TRBJ1-1
v_gene: TRBV18

CDR3aa: CSPGKVAGPYEQYF
j_gene: TRBJ2-7
v_gene: TRBV20-1

CDR3aa: CSVERVKGETQYF
j_gene: TRBJ2-5
v_gene: TRBV29-1

CDR3aa: CSASTTGATDTQYF
j_gene: TRBJ2-3
v_gene: TRBV20-1

CDR3aa: CASSYSTSFGYTF
j_gene: TRBJ1-2
v_gene: TRBV6-6

CDR3aa: CASTYGTPQETQYF
j_gene: TRBJ2-5
v_gene: TRBV12-3/TRBV12-4

CDR3aa: CASSLSSTDTQYF
j_gene: TRBJ2-3
v_gene: TRBV5-1

CDR3aa: CASTTKVWAWDYGYTF
j_gene: TRBJ1-2
v_gene: TRBV5-8

CDR3aa: CASSLLTGLAFF
j_gene: TRBJ1-1
v_gene: TRBV12-3/TRBV12-4

CDR3aa: CASSLEQGAGNGYTF
j_gene: TRBJ1-2
v_gene: TRBV5-1

CDR3aa: CASSYTAGFATEAFF
j_gene: TRBJ1-1
v_gene: TRBV5-8

CDR3aa: CSARMGAKGYTF
j_gene: TRBJ1-2
v_gene: TRBV29-1

CDR3aa: CASSFGASVNNEQFF
j_gene: TRBJ2-1
v_gene: TRBV11-3

CDR3aa: CASSRRRVESPLHF
j_gene: TRBJ1-6
v_gene: TRBV7-2

CDR3aa: CASSPRGEQETQYF
j_gene: TRBJ2-5
v_gene: TRBV5-1

CDR3aa: CASSLYTGANYGYTF
j_gene: TRBJ1-2
v_gene: TRBV27

CDR3aa: CAISESKYYYGYTF
j_gene: TRBJ1-2
v_gene: TRBV10-3

CDR3aa: CASSDPKGLEAFF
j_gene: TRBJ1-1
v_gene: TRBV21-1

CDR3aa: CASSSLSPGTGKDYGYTF
j_gene: TRBJ1-2
v_gene: TRBV27

CDR3aa: CASSLTSRAYEQYF
j_gene: TRBJ2-7
v_gene: TRBV7-9

CDR3aa: CSVESAGDTEAFF
j_gene: TRBJ1-1
v_gene: TRBV29-1

CDR3aa: CASSVEAGTGATEAFF
j_gene: TRBJ1-1
v_gene: TRBV9

CDR3aa: CASTLTNTGELFF
j_gene: TRBJ2-2
v_gene: TRBV7-9

CDR3aa: CASSPGTVGYEQYF
j_gene: TRBJ2-7
v_gene: TRBV5-1

CDR3aa: CASSVAGDREFYGYTF
j_gene: TRBJ1-2
v_gene: TRBV9

CDR3aa: CASSFRDFSFYNEQFF
j_gene: TRBJ2-1
v_gene: TRBV12-3/TRBV12-4

CDR3aa: CSASIRQGSSYNSPLHF
j_gene: TRBJ1-6
v_gene: TRBV20-1

CDR3aa: CAWSPRRGTQYF
j_gene: TRBJ2-5
v_gene: TRBV30

CDR3aa: CASSYPGQGNEQFF
j_gene: TRBJ2-1
v_gene: TRBV27

CDR3aa: CASSPRTGEIEQYF
j_gene: TRBJ2-7
v_gene: TRBV18

CDR3aa: CASSPTAFRYGYTF
j_gene: TRBJ1-2
v_gene: TRBV14

CDR3aa: CASSQGGGPWELFF
j_gene: TRBJ2-2
v_gene: TRBV3-1

CDR3aa: CASSLEAASYGYTF
j_gene: TRBJ1-2
v_gene: TRBV5-1

CDR3aa: CASSLGTNTGELFF
j_gene: TRBJ2-2
v_gene: TRBV7-6

CDR3aa: CATTGGEKLFF
j_gene: TRBJ1-4
v_gene: TRBV12-3/TRBV12-4

CDR3aa: CSVEGASTDTQYF
j_gene: TRBJ2-3
v_gene: TRBV29-1

CDR3aa: CASSPPVGTSGGYNEQFF
j_gene: TRBJ2-1
v_gene: TRBV27

CDR3aa: CASSLVQESYEQYF
j_gene: TRBJ2-7
v_gene: TRBV5-5

CDR3aa: CASSLSRTSGKGEFFNEQFF
j_gene: TRBJ2-1
v_gene: TRBV7-8

CDR3aa: CATSDETSVYGYTF
j_gene: TRBJ1-2
v_gene: TRBV24-1

CDR3aa: CSARLTRETYEQYF
j_gene: TRBJ2-7
v_gene: TRBV20-1

CDR3aa: CASSLWDVRETQYF
j_gene: TRBJ2-5
v_gene: TRBV12-3/TRBV12-4

CDR3aa: CASSLAGSLTDTQYF
j_gene: TRBJ2-3
v_gene: TRBV5-1

CDR3aa: CAISESRQSTDTQYF
j_gene: TRBJ2-3
v_gene: TRBV10-3